Listed below are T cell receptor beta chains from one sample, sequenced in a study of blood T cell repertoires in COVID-19. Repertoires were generated with immunoSEQ multiplex PCR, while TCRdb's copy carries only in-frame clones and drops some. This table has some 97,000 clones, 70% to 80% appearing once. Sequenced: peripheral blood. These receptor sequences come from a man between 65 and 85 years old with active or convalescent COVID-19. CDR3s include the opening cysteine and the closing phenylalanine or tryptophan. The D gene is left open where the match is weak. A clone size is listed for some rows: how often the clone was seen (once, few, many), or a class if it is expanded.

d_call clone_size j_call v_call cdr3_nt cdr3_aa
. . TRBJ1-3 TRBV28 TGTGCCAGCACCCCCCCCAGGGGTCCTGGAAACACCATATATTTT CASTPPRGPGNTIYF
TRBD1 few TRBJ2-5 TRBV5-1 TGCGCCAGCAGCTTGGGGACAGGGACGGAGACCCAGTACTTC CASSLGTGTETQYF
TRBD1 . TRBJ1-5 TRBV5-5 TGTGCCAGCAGCCCGGGACAGGGGTCCAGCAATCAGCCCCAGCATTTT CASSPGQGSSNQPQHF
. . TRBJ1-1 TRBV30 TGTGCCTGGAGTGGCCAGTTGGACACTGAAGCTTTCTTT CAWSGQLDTEAFF
TRBD1 . TRBJ2-7 TRBV6-5 TGTGCCAGCAGCGTACAGGGGATATTGCCCTACGAGCAGTACTTC CASSVQGILPYEQYF
. . TRBJ1-5 TRBV19 TGTGCCAGTAGTGTAGTCGGGACAATGATGGGGCCCCAGCATTTT CASSVVGTMMGPQHF
. once TRBJ1-4 TRBV28 TGTGCCAGCGGCCTCAGCTGGGATCCTTGGGGGGACAAACTGTTTTTT CASGLSWDPWGDKLFF
. . TRBJ1-2 TRBV12-3/TRBV12-4 TGTGCCAGCAGTTTCCGGGACTATGGCTACACCTTC CASSFRDYGYTF
. . TRBJ2-1 TRBV28 TGTGCCAGCAGTTTATCAGATGAGCAGTTCTTC CASSLSDEQFF
TRBD1 . TRBJ2-1 TRBV7-2 TGTGCCAGCAGCGCAACCAGGGGGCTCGATGAGCAGTTCTTC CASSATRGLDEQFF
. . TRBJ1-3 TRBV28 TGTGCCAGCAGACAGGGCTCTGGAAACACCATATATTTT CASRQGSGNTIYF
TRBD1 . TRBJ1-1 TRBV5-1 TGCGCCAGCAGCTGGGGTCCTGGGACAGGGCCTATGAACACTGAAGCTTTCTTT CASSWGPGTGPMNTEAFF
. . TRBJ2-1 TRBV12-5 TGTGCTAGTGGTTCGAACGGGAATGAGCAGTTCTTC CASGSNGNEQFF
TRBD2 . TRBJ2-1 TRBV30 TGTGCCTGGAGCCCAGCTAGCGGGACCCCCTGGGATGAGCAGTTCTTC CAWSPASGTPWDEQFF
. . TRBJ2-1 TRBV10-3 TGTGCCATCAGTGAAGGAGGGTTGGAGGGCAATGAGCAGTTCTTC CAISEGGLEGNEQFF
. . TRBJ2-4 TRBV5-8 TGTGCCAGCAGCCCGGGTGGAAGCCTAGCCAAAAACATTCAGTACTTC CASSPGGSLAKNIQYF
. . TRBJ1-3 TRBV2 TGTGCCAGCAGTGAAAGGGCAGGGGTCGGAAACACCATATATTTT CASSERAGVGNTIYF
TRBD1 once TRBJ1-2 TRBV9 TGTGCCAGCAGCTCCACCGGGACAGATAACTATGGCTACACCTTC CASSSTGTDNYGYTF
. . TRBJ2-5 TRBV15 TGTGCCACCAGCAGAGTAGGATTCAGGGGCCAAGAGACCCAGTACTTC CATSRVGFRGQETQYF
TRBD2 . TRBJ2-2 TRBV6-6 TGTGCCAGCAGTCCTCAGGGACCTCTTAGCGGGAGGGCCGACACCGGGGAGCTGTTTTTT CASSPQGPLSGRADTGELFF
. once TRBJ1-6 TRBV28 TGTGCCAGCAGTCAACTGCGGACAGATTATAATTCACCCCTCCACTTT CASSQLRTDYNSPLHF
. . TRBJ2-2 TRBV30 TGTGCCTGGGGAACTGGGGAGCTGTTTTTT CAWGTGELFF
TRBD2 . TRBJ2-4 TRBV19 TGTGCCAGTAGTACATCTAGCGGGAGCCTAGGGGACATTCAGTACTTC CASSTSSGSLGDIQYF
TRBD1 . TRBJ2-7 TRBV5-1 TGCGCCAGCAGCTTGGCAGGGACAGTCTCCTACGAGCAGTACTTC CASSLAGTVSYEQYF
. . TRBJ2-3 TRBV14 TGTGCCAGCAGCCAAGACGCGGGACTCCGCACAGATACGCAGTATTTT CASSQDAGLRTDTQYF
. . TRBJ2-7 TRBV5-5 TGTGCCAGCAGCTCGGCCAGTGGGGAGTACGAGCAGTACTTC CASSSASGEYEQYF
. . TRBJ2-1 TRBV7-9 TGTGCCAGCAGCTCCGTACAGACCCTCCTATTTGTTGAGCAGTTCTTC CASSSVQTLLFVEQFF
. . TRBJ1-5 TRBV4-1 TGCGCCAGCAGAAGGAGGGACCTTATCGATCAGCCCCAGCATTTT CASRRRDLIDQPQHF
. . TRBJ2-1 TRBV3-1/TRBV3-2 TGTGCCAGCAGTTCTCGTCTGCCAGGGCCCAATGAGCAGTTCTTC CASSSRLPGPNEQFF
. . TRBJ2-1 TRBV6-6 TGTGCCAGCAGTTATGGACTAATTGAGCAGTTCTTC CASSYGLIEQFF
. . TRBJ2-5 TRBV9 TGTGCCAGCAGCGTAGGGGCCCTCCAAGAGACCCAGTACTTC CASSVGALQETQYF
TRBD1 . TRBJ1-5 TRBV19 TGTGCCAGTAGTATGAGAGGACAGGCCCATAGCAATCAGCCCCAGCATTTT CASSMRGQAHSNQPQHF
. few TRBJ1-2 TRBV29-1 TGCAGCGTCTGGCAGAAGGACACCGGTCCGGTTGGCTACACCTTC CSVWQKDTGPVGYTF
TRBD2 . TRBJ2-1 TRBV28 TGTGCCAGCAGTTTACTCGCCGGGGGGGAACAATTAAATGAGCAGTTCTTC CASSLLAGGEQLNEQFF
TRBD2 . TRBJ2-1 TRBV5-4 TGTGCCAGCAGCCCCAGACTAGCGGCTTACAATGAGCAGTTCTTC CASSPRLAAYNEQFF
. few TRBJ1-2 TRBV3-1/TRBV3-2 TGTGCCAGCAGCCAAGGGTTAGGGCGAGAGGGCTATGGCTACACCTTC CASSQGLGREGYGYTF
. once TRBJ2-2 TRBV30 TGTGCCTGGAGAGTGGTAGCGAACACCGGGGAGCTGTTTTTT CAWRVVANTGELFF
TRBD1 . TRBJ1-3 TRBV5-1 TGCGCCAGCAGCTTGGGGACAGGGCTCCTCTCTGGAAACACCATATATTTT CASSLGTGLLSGNTIYF
TRBD2 many TRBJ2-7 TRBV2 TGTGCCACGTCCGGGACTAGCGGGAGGACGTACGAGCAGTACTTC CATSGTSGRTYEQYF
TRBD1 . TRBJ1-2 TRBV5-1 TGCGCCAGCAGCTTAATTACAGGGGCCCATGGCTACACCTTC CASSLITGAHGYTF
TRBD1 . TRBJ2-7 TRBV6-5 TGTGCCAGCAGTACCCGACAGGGCAAGGTCCACGAGCAGTACTTC CASSTRQGKVHEQYF
TRBD1 . TRBJ2-7 TRBV9 TGTGCCAGCAGCCCTGGGACAGGATACTCCTACGAGCAGTACTTC CASSPGTGYSYEQYF
TRBD2 once TRBJ2-3 TRBV30 TGTGCCTGGAGTGTAGCGGGGAGGGACACAGATACGCAGTATTTT CAWSVAGRDTDTQYF
TRBD2 . TRBJ2-1 TRBV5-1 TGCGCCAGCAGCTTGAGCGGGGGGCAGTACAATGAGCAGTTCTTC CASSLSGGQYNEQFF
. . TRBJ2-3 TRBV30 TGTGCCTGGAGTGTTGGCGGGATCACAGATACGCAGTATTTT CAWSVGGITDTQYF
. . TRBJ2-1 TRBV3-1/TRBV3-2 TGTGCCAGCAGCTTAACGGGACAAGGTGAGCAGTTCTTC CASSLTGQGEQFF
TRBD1 few TRBJ1-1 TRBV15 TGTGCCACCAGGGAAAGGGGGCACACTGAAGCTTTCTTT CATRERGHTEAFF
. . TRBJ2-1 TRBV27 TGTGCCAGCAGTTTTTGGGGGGACTACAATGAGCAGTTCTTC CASSFWGDYNEQFF
TRBD1 few TRBJ1-2 TRBV5-1 TGCGCCTCAGGAGCAGGGGGAAATAACTATGGCTACACCTTC CASGAGGNNYGYTF
. . TRBJ2-7 TRBV27 TGTGCCAGCCGGAGAGGGAACTCCTACGAGCAGTACTTC CASRRGNSYEQYF
TRBD1 few TRBJ1-5 TRBV19 TGTGCCAGTAGTCCCGGGACAGCGCACAATCAGCCCCAGCATTTT CASSPGTAHNQPQHF